The entry below describes one T cell receptor beta chain. This CDR3 is 16 amino acids long. V was clipped by 5 bases and J by 3 bases, with 19 bases between them. Germline lookup yields CDR1 LNHDA and CDR2 SQIVND (reference sequence). Generated by immunoSEQ multiplex PCR, the TCRdb table keeps only in-frame clones and is missing some. This sample has roughly 26,000 clones, with 75% to 85% found just once. The record originates from a study of OX40 agonist ivuxolimab in advanced cancers. The chain joins TRBV19 to TRBJ2-5, with D possibly matching TRBD2 (5 bases). This specimen was CD4+ or CD8+ T cells sorted from blood, taken in a trial of the OX40 agonist ivuxolimab. This sequence was found in an adult with an advanced solid tumor such as melanoma, head and neck, liver or kidney cancer. The CDR3: CASSAAGQEAEETQYF. In DNA form, the CDR3 reads TGTGCCAGTAGTGCCGCCGGGCAGGAGGCGGAAGAGACCCAGTACTTC. The whole variable domain, remainder taken from reference TRBV19 and TRBJ2-5, is DGGITQSPKYLFRKEGQNVTLSCEQNLNHDAMYWYRQDPGQGLRLIYYSQIVNDFQKGDIAEGYSVSREKKESFPLTVTSAQKNPTAFYLCASSAAGQEAEETQYFGPGTRLLVL.